The 16 T cell receptor beta chains below were found in one sample sequenced in a study of T-cell memory formation after mild COVID-19. Each CDR3 protein gets one entry after TCRdb re-called the 5' RACE reads with MiXCR. The sample holds a few hundred thousand distinct CDR3 sequences, over 20% seen once. Sequences were obtained from PBMCs or a T cell subset sorted from them (not recorded which). Receptor source: an adult woman who had mild COVID-19 (a few samples of this study predate the infection). Cell type and time point are not known.

The V gene is TRBV29-1, the J gene TRBJ2-3; D is undetermined. The V end lost 7 bases, the J end lost 2 bases, and 10 bases lay between the germline ends. The CDR3 contains 12 residues. The germline gives CDR1 SQVTM, CDR2 ANQGSEA. CDR3 DNA sequence: TGCAGCGAAACATCCACCACAGATACGCAGTATTTT. This sequence encodes CSETSTTDTQYF.

This clonotype was counted a few times. This chain connects TRBV7-8 to TRBJ2-4; perhaps TRBD1 as D (6 bases). The CDR3 consists of 15 residues. The V and J ends lost 6 bases and 2 bases respectively, with 14 bases between them. Looked up from germline, CDR1 is SGHVS and CDR2 is FQNEAQ. The CDR3: CASSYTGSTKNIQYF. The CDR3 DNA reads as TGTGCCAGCAGTTATACAGGGTCGACCAAAAACATTCAGTACTTC.

There are a few counts of this clonotype. The CDR3: CASSSFHEQYF. DNA of the CDR3: TGTGCCAGCAGCAGTTTCCACGAGCAGTACTTC. This sequence joins TRBV5-6 and TRBJ2-7; D is undetermined. V was cut by 4 bases and J by 5 bases, with 7 bases left in between. Germline assignment: CDR1 SGHDT and CDR2 YYEEEE. The CDR3 is 11 residues long.

The CDR3 here is CASSVGGGWGNEKLFF. Written as DNA, the CDR3 is TGTGCCAGCAGCGTAGGCGGGGGCTGGGGTAATGAAAAACTGTTTTTT. The rearrangement uses TRBV9 and TRBJ1-4; the D gene is possibly TRBD1 (6 bases). V was shortened by 0 bases and J by 4 bases, with 13 bases between the two germline ends. Germline values: CDR1 SGDLS, CDR2 YYNGEE. The CDR3 is made up of 16 amino acids. Full variable domain (outside the CDR3, taken from reference TRBV9 and TRBJ1-4): DSGVTQTPKHLITATGQRVTLRCSPRSGDLSVYWYQQSLDQGLQFLIQYYNGEERAKGNILERFSAQQFPDLHSELNLSSLELGDSALYFCASSVGGGWGNEKLFFGSGTQLSVL.

This clonotype was counted at least ten times. The genes are TRBV6-5 and TRBJ2-1; 8 nucleotides agree with TRBD1. V lost 6 bases and J lost 0; bases outside the gene matches: 7. This CDR3 has 16 amino acids. CDR1 and CDR2 from the germline V gene are MNHEY and SVGAGI. The CDR3 coding sequence is TGTGCCAGCAGGGGACAGGCAAGATTCTCCTACAATGAGCAGTTCTTC. Residues: CASRGQARFSYNEQFF.

This chain connects TRBV10-3 to TRBJ2-3; D unclear. Deletions cut 8 bases from V and 5 bases from J, with 14 bases between. Germline assignment: CDR1 ENHRY and CDR2 SYGVKD. The CDR3 runs 13 residues. The CDR3 coding sequence is TGTGCCATCCGAGAGCTAGGTTTAGATACGCAGTATTTT. Amino acids: CAIRELGLDTQYF.

CDR3 residues: CASSLAKLAGGYEQYF. Written as DNA, the CDR3 is TGTGCCAGCAGCTTGGCTAAATTAGCGGGAGGCTACGAGCAGTACTTC. The gene calls are TRBV7-2 and TRBJ2-7, with 10 bases fitting TRBD2. Germline assignment: CDR1 SGHTA and CDR2 FQGNSA. This CDR3 spans 16 amino acids. V dropped 3 bases and J dropped 3; count of bases not matched to a gene: 8.

This clonotype was found many times. The CDR3 region has the DNA TGCGCCAGCAGCCATCCTAGCGGGGGGGCTGGAGAGACCCAGTACTTC. This sequence encodes CASSHPSGGAGETQYF. The rearrangement joins TRBV4-1 to TRBJ2-5, with TRBD2 identical over 12 bases. With 3 bases clipped from V and 4 bases from J, the junction kept 6 bases outside the gene matches. The CDR3 length is 16 residues. Germline V gene lookup returns CDR1 MGHRA and CDR2 YSYEKL.

The genes are TRBV7-6 and TRBJ2-7; D unresolved. The CDR3 is 12 amino acids. Trimming pared 1 base from V and 6 bases from J, leaving 7 bases between. Germline V gene sequence: CDR1 SGHVS, CDR2 FNYEAQ. CDR3 protein: CASSLDSLEQYF. DNA of the CDR3: TGTGCCAGCAGCTTAGACTCCCTCGAGCAGTACTTC. Variable domain in full (rest from reference TRBV7-6 and TRBJ2-7): GAGVSQSPRYKVTKRGQDVALRCDPISGHVSLYWYRQALGQGPEFLTYFNYEAQQDKSGLPNDRFSAERPEGSISTLTIQRTEQRDSAMYRCASSLDSLEQYFGPGTRLTVT.

The sample holds one count of this clonotype. The rearrangement links TRBV19 to TRBJ2-3; TRBD1 agrees at 7 bases. This CDR3 region has 11 residues. Germline values: CDR1 LNHDA, CDR2 SQIVND (reference sequence). V lost 5 bases to trimming and J lost 14 bases; unmatched junction nucleotides: 7. The CDR3 sequence is CASSVTGDLYF. CDR3 coding DNA: TGTGCCAGTAGTGTTACAGGGGACCTGTATTTT.

The sample holds a few counts of this clonotype. The rearrangement joins TRBV30 to TRBJ1-1, with TRBD1 as a possible D gene (6 bases). Trimming removed 3 bases at V and 3 bases at J, with 11 bases between. CDR3 length: 13 residues. Germline-derived CDR1 and CDR2 are GTSNPN and SVGIG (reference sequence). The CDR3 sequence: CAWSGQWDTEAFF. CDR3 nucleotide sequence: TGTGCCTGGAGCGGACAGTGGGACACTGAAGCTTTCTTT. Looking up the rest from reference TRBV30 and TRBJ1-1 gives the full variable domain: SQTIHQWPATLVQPVGSPLSLECTVEGTSNPNLYWYRQAAGRGLQLLFYSVGIGQISSEVPQNLSASRPQDRQFILSSKKLLLSDSGFYLCAWSGQWDTEAFFGQGTRLTVV.

V is TRBV4-1 and J is TRBJ1-1, with 7 bases identical to TRBD1. The junction had 6 bases not matched to a gene; V was cut back by 4 bases and J by 1 base. The CDR3 has 15 amino acids. Germline V CDR1 and CDR2: MGHRA, YSYEKL. CDR3 amino acids: CASSLTGTANTEAFF. Written as DNA, the CDR3 is TGCGCCAGCAGCCTGACCGGGACAGCGAACACTGAAGCTTTCTTT.

The V call is TRBV4-3, the J call TRBJ1-2; no clear D. Germline CDR1 is LGHNA and CDR2 is YSLEER. The CDR3 totals 14 residues. Trimming shortened V by 4 bases and J by 2 bases, and 11 bases separated the two germline ends. The CDR3 sequence is CASSPESTNYGYTF. Written as DNA, the CDR3 is TGCGCCAGCAGCCCTGAGTCCACGAACTATGGCTACACCTTC.

There are a few counts of this clonotype. The rearrangement links TRBV5-6 to TRBJ1-5, with D unresolved. CDR1 SGHDT and CDR2 YYEEEE come from the germline V gene. The CDR3 has 15 amino acids. The V gene lost 6 bases and the J gene lost 6 bases, with 19 bases spanning the gap. For the CDR3, the DNA is TGTGCCAGCAACGTCGGACCACCCGGGGTTCAGCCCCAGCATTTT. The encoded protein is CASNVGPPGVQPQHF.

This clonotype was observed a handful of times. The chain couples TRBV6-6 to TRBJ2-3, with 8 bases that match TRBD2. The CDR3 is 16 amino acids. V lost 2 bases and J lost 1; bases outside the gene matches: 5. Germline CDR1 is MNHNY and CDR2 is SVGAGI (reference sequence). CDR3 amino acids: CASSYHSAGGTDTQYF. The CDR3, as DNA: TGTGCCAGCAGTTACCACTCAGCGGGGGGCACAGATACGCAGTATTTT.

This clonotype was seen only a few times. This chain joins TRBV24-1 and TRBJ2-3; D is perhaps TRBD1 or TRBD2 (5 bases each). The CDR3 has 16 residues. CDR1 and CDR2 from the germline V gene are KGHDR and SFDVKD. V was shortened by 0 bases and J by 6 bases, with 15 bases between the two germline ends. The CDR3 loop reads CATSDLIGTITDTQYF. The CDR3 nucleotides are TGTGCCACCAGTGATTTGATCGGGACCATCACGGATACGCAGTATTTT.